A selection of T cell receptor beta chains follows, all from one sample in a study of blood T cell repertoires in COVID-19. This table comes from immunoSEQ multiplex PCR, and its TCRdb copy is limited to in-frame clones, with some not included. The repertoire includes approximately 21,000 clones, 86% of them detected once, and about 12% sits in the top ten. The sample was peripheral blood. Source of these receptors: a woman of 80 years or more with active or convalescent COVID-19. The CDR3 runs from the conserved cysteine through the conserved F or W. A D gene is named only where the DNA matches it firmly. For some rows the clone size is stated as once, few or many, or as a class when expanded; others skip it.

clone_size: once
d_call: .
j_call: TRBJ2-3
v_call: TRBV2
cdr3_aa: CASTNTDTQYF
cdr3_nt: TGTGCCAGCACAAACACAGATACGCAGTATTTT

clone_size: .
d_call: .
j_call: TRBJ1-5
v_call: TRBV3-1/TRBV3-2
cdr3_aa: CASSSRNQPQHF
cdr3_nt: TGTGCCAGCAGCTCTCGGAATCAGCCCCAGCATTTT

clone_size: .
d_call: TRBD2
j_call: TRBJ2-7
v_call: TRBV5-6
cdr3_aa: CASSRLAGGYEQYF
cdr3_nt: TGTGCCAGCAGCCGACTAGCGGGAGGCTACGAGCAGTACTTC

clone_size: .
d_call: .
j_call: TRBJ1-4
v_call: TRBV13
cdr3_aa: CASSSGGEKLFF
cdr3_nt: TGTGCCAGCAGCTCCGGCGGTGAAAAACTGTTTTTT

clone_size: .
d_call: TRBD1
j_call: TRBJ1-5
v_call: TRBV7-9
cdr3_aa: CASSSPGQGQPQHF
cdr3_nt: TGTGCCAGCAGCTCGCCGGGACAGGGGCAGCCCCAGCATTTT

clone_size: .
d_call: .
j_call: TRBJ1-1
v_call: TRBV6-5
cdr3_aa: CASSYRPQGTEAFF
cdr3_nt: TGTGCCAGCAGTTACCGACCACAGGGTACTGAAGCTTTCTTT

clone_size: .
d_call: .
j_call: TRBJ1-1
v_call: TRBV11-2
cdr3_aa: CASSLSDGNTEAFF
cdr3_nt: TGTGCCAGCAGCTTAAGCGACGGAAACACTGAAGCTTTCTTT

clone_size: .
d_call: TRBD2
j_call: TRBJ2-2
v_call: TRBV3-1/TRBV3-2
cdr3_aa: CASSPGLNTGELFF
cdr3_nt: TGTGCCAGCAGCCCGGGACTAAACACCGGGGAGCTGTTTTTT

clone_size: .
d_call: TRBD2
j_call: TRBJ2-3
v_call: TRBV10-3
cdr3_aa: CAISEQASGRGSTDTQYF
cdr3_nt: TGTGCCATCAGTGAGCAGGCTAGCGGGAGAGGTAGTACAGATACGCAGTATTTT

clone_size: .
d_call: .
j_call: TRBJ2-3
v_call: TRBV19
cdr3_aa: CASSNRQTDTQYF
cdr3_nt: TGTGCCAGTAGTAACCGACAAACAGATACGCAGTATTTT

clone_size: .
d_call: TRBD1
j_call: TRBJ2-1
v_call: TRBV24-1
cdr3_aa: CATSDWDRYEQFF
cdr3_nt: TGTGCCACCAGTGATTGGGACAGGTATGAGCAGTTCTTC

clone_size: .
d_call: .
j_call: TRBJ1-2
v_call: TRBV19
cdr3_aa: CASNIQLRDYGYTF
cdr3_nt: TGTGCCAGTAATATCCAGCTTCGGGACTATGGCTACACCTTC

clone_size: .
d_call: TRBD2
j_call: TRBJ2-7
v_call: TRBV15
cdr3_aa: CATSRGRGMREQYF
cdr3_nt: TGTGCCACCAGCAGGGGGAGGGGTATGCGGGAGCAGTACTTC

clone_size: .
d_call: .
j_call: TRBJ1-1
v_call: TRBV3-1/TRBV3-2
cdr3_aa: CASSRRGSGTEAFF
cdr3_nt: TGTGCCAGCAGCCGAAGAGGGAGCGGCACTGAAGCTTTCTTT

clone_size: .
d_call: TRBD1
j_call: TRBJ2-5
v_call: TRBV29-1
cdr3_aa: CSVERGTGWETQYF
cdr3_nt: TGCAGCGTTGAAAGGGGGACAGGATGGGAGACCCAGTACTTC

clone_size: .
d_call: TRBD2
j_call: TRBJ2-6
v_call: TRBV5-5
cdr3_aa: CASSLLGEGPSSGANVLTF
cdr3_nt: TGTGCCAGCAGCTTGCTGGGGGAGGGCCCAAGCTCTGGGGCCAACGTCCTGACTTTC

clone_size: .
d_call: TRBD2
j_call: TRBJ2-7
v_call: TRBV28
cdr3_aa: CASRPGGFSYEQYF
cdr3_nt: TGTGCCAGCAGGCCGGGGGGGTTCAGCTACGAGCAGTACTTC

clone_size: once
d_call: .
j_call: TRBJ2-3
v_call: TRBV9
cdr3_aa: CASSVGMRARATDTQYF
cdr3_nt: TGTGCCAGCAGCGTAGGGATGAGGGCCCGAGCCACAGATACGCAGTATTTT

clone_size: .
d_call: .
j_call: TRBJ2-3
v_call: TRBV18
cdr3_aa: CASSPFDTFTDTQYF
cdr3_nt: TGTGCCAGCTCACCATTCGACACGTTCACAGATACGCAGTATTTT

clone_size: .
d_call: TRBD1
j_call: TRBJ2-1
v_call: TRBV7-9
cdr3_aa: CASSFGQGSDEQFF
cdr3_nt: TGTGCCAGCAGCTTCGGACAGGGGAGCGATGAGCAGTTCTTC

clone_size: once
d_call: TRBD1
j_call: TRBJ2-2
v_call: TRBV18
cdr3_aa: CASSPLGTGGSTGELFF
cdr3_nt: TGTGCCAGCTCACCGTTGGGGACAGGGGGCAGCACCGGGGAGCTGTTTTTT

clone_size: .
d_call: TRBD1
j_call: TRBJ1-3
v_call: TRBV4-2
cdr3_aa: CASSQERRQGVPSGNTIYF
cdr3_nt: TGTGCCAGCAGCCAAGAGAGGAGACAGGGGGTCCCCTCTGGAAACACCATATATTTT

clone_size: .
d_call: TRBD2
j_call: TRBJ2-1
v_call: TRBV27
cdr3_aa: CASSPHGLADRYNEQFF
cdr3_nt: TGTGCCAGCAGTCCCCATGGACTAGCGGACCGCTACAATGAGCAGTTCTTC

clone_size: few
d_call: TRBD1
j_call: TRBJ1-4
v_call: TRBV27
cdr3_aa: CASSLGQGDEKLFF
cdr3_nt: TGTGCCAGCAGTTTAGGACAGGGGGATGAAAAACTGTTTTTT

clone_size: .
d_call: .
j_call: TRBJ1-1
v_call: TRBV5-1
cdr3_aa: CASSLGPYSGTEAFF
cdr3_nt: TGCGCCAGCAGCTTGGGGCCTTATTCGGGGACTGAAGCTTTCTTT

clone_size: .
d_call: .
j_call: TRBJ2-7
v_call: TRBV5-6
cdr3_aa: CASSLLQGTYEQYF
cdr3_nt: TGTGCCAGCAGCTTACTCCAGGGCACCTACGAGCAGTACTTC

clone_size: .
d_call: .
j_call: TRBJ2-7
v_call: TRBV6-5
cdr3_aa: CASSYSPRLGAGEQYF
cdr3_nt: TGTGCCAGCAGTTACTCCCCCCGCCTGGGGGCGGGCGAGCAGTACTTC

clone_size: .
d_call: .
j_call: TRBJ2-6
v_call: TRBV19
cdr3_aa: CASTLLGSSGANVLTF
cdr3_nt: TGTGCCAGTACCCTTTTGGGGAGCTCTGGGGCCAACGTCCTGACTTTC

clone_size: .
d_call: .
j_call: TRBJ1-1
v_call: TRBV27
cdr3_aa: CASSLLGHNTEAFF
cdr3_nt: TGTGCCAGCAGTTTATTGGGACATAACACTGAAGCTTTCTTT

clone_size: .
d_call: TRBD2
j_call: TRBJ2-7
v_call: TRBV6-1
cdr3_aa: CASSEARTSGRLQQYF
cdr3_nt: TGTGCCAGCAGTGAAGCGCGTACTAGCGGGAGGCTTCAGCAGTACTTC

clone_size: .
d_call: TRBD2
j_call: TRBJ2-7
v_call: TRBV27
cdr3_aa: CASSLGGRAYEQYF
cdr3_nt: TGTGCCAGCAGTTTAGGTGGGAGGGCCTACGAGCAGTACTTC

clone_size: once
d_call: TRBD1
j_call: TRBJ2-3
v_call: TRBV9
cdr3_aa: CASSVVGDSLTDTQYF
cdr3_nt: TGTGCCAGCAGCGTAGTAGGGGACAGCCTCACAGATACGCAGTATTTT

clone_size: .
d_call: TRBD2
j_call: TRBJ2-1
v_call: TRBV11-3
cdr3_aa: CASSLTAGPKYNEQFF
cdr3_nt: TGTGCCAGCAGCTTGACAGCGGGGCCCAAATACAATGAGCAGTTCTTC

clone_size: .
d_call: TRBD2
j_call: TRBJ2-1
v_call: TRBV24-1
cdr3_aa: CATSDLASGTYNEQFF
cdr3_nt: TGTGCCACCAGTGATTTAGCTAGCGGGACCTACAATGAGCAGTTCTTC

clone_size: .
d_call: .
j_call: TRBJ2-2
v_call: TRBV6-5
cdr3_aa: CASKAGKNTGELFF
cdr3_nt: TGTGCCAGCAAGGCGGGAAAGAACACCGGGGAGCTGTTTTTT

clone_size: .
d_call: TRBD1
j_call: TRBJ2-2
v_call: TRBV7-3
cdr3_aa: CASSLRDRGFTGELFF
cdr3_nt: TGTGCCAGCAGCCTCCGGGACAGGGGGTTCACCGGGGAGCTGTTTTTT

clone_size: .
d_call: TRBD1
j_call: TRBJ2-7
v_call: TRBV5-4
cdr3_aa: CASSVRTGGNYEQYF
cdr3_nt: TGTGCCAGCAGCGTGAGGACAGGGGGGAACTACGAGCAGTACTTC

clone_size: few
d_call: .
j_call: TRBJ2-7
v_call: TRBV4-1
cdr3_aa: CASSQGYRAAYEQYF
cdr3_nt: TGCGCCAGCAGCCAAGGGTACAGGGCCGCCTACGAGCAGTACTTC

clone_size: .
d_call: .
j_call: TRBJ1-1
v_call: TRBV19
cdr3_aa: CASRDQVARANTEAFF
cdr3_nt: TGTGCCAGTAGGGACCAGGTCGCCAGGGCGAACACTGAAGCTTTCTTT

clone_size: .
d_call: .
j_call: TRBJ1-2
v_call: TRBV14
cdr3_aa: CASSQDRGYGYTF
cdr3_nt: TGTGCCAGCAGCCAAGATCGGGGGTATGGCTACACCTTC

clone_size: .
d_call: .
j_call: TRBJ1-1
v_call: TRBV24-1
cdr3_aa: CATRRTANSAEAFF
cdr3_nt: TGTGCCACCAGACGGACAGCGAACTCCGCTGAAGCTTTCTTT

clone_size: .
d_call: TRBD1
j_call: TRBJ1-5
v_call: TRBV6-5
cdr3_aa: CASRGDSSNQPQHF
cdr3_nt: TGTGCCAGCAGGGGGGACAGCAGCAATCAGCCCCAGCATTTT

clone_size: .
d_call: .
j_call: TRBJ1-2
v_call: TRBV11-2
cdr3_aa: CASTQDGVGYTF
cdr3_nt: TGTGCCAGCACCCAGGACGGGGTGGGCTACACCTTC

clone_size: .
d_call: .
j_call: TRBJ1-1
v_call: TRBV18
cdr3_aa: CASSRPLLQGTEAFF
cdr3_nt: TGTGCCAGCTCACGGCCGCTTCTCCAGGGCACTGAAGCTTTCTTT